The T cell receptor (beta chain) described here comes from a study of blood T cell repertoires in COVID-19. Authors' methods: Reference gene primers were amplified, and this amplification served to estimate nucleated cell counts. Generated by immunoSEQ multiplex PCR, the TCRdb table keeps only in-frame clones and is missing some. That table is the source of V, J and clone size, and D and trimming were worked out from the DNA. The data show about 55,000 clones, roughly 87% seen once. Per germline, CDR1 KGHSH and CDR2 LQKENI. V shed 5 bases, J shed 5 bases, and the junction held 6 bases outside the gene matches. This CDR3 has 15 residues.

This chain connects TRBV18 to TRBJ2-7; 13 bases align to TRBD2. The clonotype originates from a man aged 40-49 years with COVID-19, enrolled during active disease. Sequencing was carried out using peripheral blood. The CDR3 bases are TGTGCCAGCTCATTGCAGGGACTAGCGGGACACGAGCAGTACTTC. This sequence encodes CASSLQGLAGHEQYF.